The T cell receptor (beta chain) described here comes from a study of T cells in Graves' hyperthyroidism and ophthalmopathy. Study results and limitations: Median prediction lead before ophthalmopathy onset was around 7 months with the model.

This CDR3 contains 15 residues. With 1 base removed from V and 4 bases from J, the gap between germline ends came to 13 bases. Germline V lookup: CDR1 SEHNR, CDR2 FQNEAQ (reference sequence). Amplification of TCR beta CDR3 regions used RNA as the template. HTBI primers were the set used in a first-round RT-PCR of the TCR CDR3. A single record per CDR3 protein comes from TCRdb applying MiXCR to the multiplex PCR reads. The sample lists some 510,000 distinct CDR3 sequences, less than 25% seen once, with about a quarter in the top ten. In this sample, this clonotype turned up many times. What it recognizes is unknown.

This receptor was taken from a man between 18 and 29 years old with Graves' hyperthyroidism. The chain has TRBV7-9 and TRBJ1-1; TRBD1 might be the D (6 bases). The sequenced sample consisted of blood. CDR3 loop: CASSLGTGSGTEAFF. CDR3 DNA: TGTGCCAGCAGCTTAGGCACAGGGTCGGGCACTGAAGCTTTCTTT.